This T cell receptor (beta chain) was profiled in a study of T cells in Graves' hyperthyroidism and ophthalmopathy (dated 2019 in TCRdb). For the study in its entirety: Peripheral blood was sampled at the time of initial diagnosis, prior to any treatment. A discovery cohort of around 98 patients, about 40 with Graves' ophthalmopathy and fewer than 65 with stable Graves' hyperthyroidism, was used to find distinguishing TCR V-J signatures. After blood sampling, hyperthyroidism patients were treated with methimazole at a starting dose of 30 mg daily, and ophthalmopathy patients were treated with high-dose intravenous methylprednisolone. The paper reports TCR Vbeta CDR3 sequencing of over 130 peripheral blood samples: approximately 43 ophthalmopathy, some 80 hyperthyroidism and around 17 progressor patients. In several Graves' hyperthyroidism patients, the study also compared T-cell repertoires from thyroid tissue with T-cell repertoires from blood. Prospective prediction of ophthalmopathy was tested in an independent validation cohort consisting of fewer than 20 hyperthyroidism patients and more than 15 patients who later progressed to ophthalmopathy. The 100 discovery patients were divided at random into training and test sets in a 7:3 ratio. On the study overall, not on this receptor specifically: Sample size was not statistically predetermined, and investigators were not blinded to group allocation. Most expanded thyroid clonotypes (frequency above 0.001) were also detected in blood, a finding suggesting that blood repertoires may reflect thyroid immune responses. A 13 V-J signature model separated ophthalmopathy from stable hyperthyroidism, with roughly 88% sensitivity and 81% to 83% specificity in cross-validation and 80%/75% in testing. During validation, the model predicted progression to ophthalmopathy a median of approximately 6 months ahead of onset, with almost 71% sensitivity and roughly 72% specificity.

Stable Graves' hyperthyroidism was defined as no progression to ophthalmopathy during 18 months of follow-up. Hyperthyroidism patients were aged 18 to 65 years and newly diagnosed, with disease duration of less than 2 months. Any patient with an uncontrolled infection, another autoimmune disease, pregnancy or lactation was excluded. Diagnoses were established on the basis of clinical symptoms, serum thyroxine and TRAb, thyroid ultrasound, and orbital computed tomography. PBMCs were separated from 10 ml of fresh peripheral blood using Ficoll-Paque density gradient centrifugation. Trizol reagent was used to extract total RNA, and RNA quality was then checked on an Agilent 2100 Bioanalyzer. This clonotype was seen a few times. The antigen this receptor binds is unknown. No much larger clone is present one base from it, and per-base qualities are unavailable. CDR1 and CDR2 are drawn from the germline V gene: SGDLS, YYNGEE. Counted from cysteine to phenylalanine, this CDR3 has 15 amino acids. The read is trimmed to its CDR3 DNA, 45 bases read in frame from base 1. V loses 0 bases of germline sequence and J loses 3 bases, and the interval between the two ends is 13 bases.

The TCR beta CDR3 regions were amplified from the RNA transcripts. The TCR CDR3 was subjected to a first round of RT-PCR using the HTBI primer set and the Qiagen OneStep RT-PCR kit. The libraries were constructed in a second round of multiplex PCR and then size-selected and purified. Sequencing of the libraries was done on an Illumina HiSeq2000 using paired-end 100 bp reads. In the source study's methods: SOAPnuke was used to process the raw data, throwing out any read that contained adapters or uncalled bases, had a mean Phred below 15, or lacked an exact constant-primer or identifier match. High-quality paired reads were merged with COPE v1.2.5, and unique nucleotide sequences were defined as clonotypes. Clonotypes were aligned to IMGT TRBV, TRBD and TRBJ reference segments using MiTCR v1.1. Analysis was restricted to V-J combinations with a frequency above 0.0001, which covered 99.2% of repertoires. The TCS score was defined as F50 (clonal expansion) divided by E x V (chaos), with BLOSUM62-based TCRdist calculated between CDR3 peptides within each V-J. Welch's t-statistics and random forest reduced around 510 V-J features to about 12, which were used in a naive Bayes classifier (R e1071). Through fastp at Q25 and MiXCR, TCRdb rebuilt clones from the public reads, retaining in-frame beta chains. Here each entry gathers all rows of one CDR3 protein and keeps the most common genes and DNA. The V and J calls come from TCRdb's annotation, not from the publication. The sample data list about 560,000 distinct CDR3 sequences, and 16% of these were observed just once. The ten largest clones capture 15% to 20% of the sample.

Sequenced input: blood. The source is a woman aged 18-29 years with Graves' hyperthyroidism. The chain was built from TRBV9 and TRBJ2-7; the D segment could be TRBD2, given 6 matching bases. The nucleotide sequence reads as follows: TGTGCCAGCAGCGTAGCTCAGGGAGGCTTCTACGAGCAGTACTTC. This gives the protein CASSVAQGGFYEQYF. Reference TRBV9 and TRBJ2-7 proteins supply the regions before and after the CDR3; the full variable domain is: DSGVTQTPKHLITATGQRVTLRCSPRSGDLSVYWYQQSLDQGLQFLIQYYNGEERAKGNILERFSAQQFPDLHSELNLSSLELGDSALYFCASSVAQGGFYEQYFGPGTRLTVT.